The clone carrying this T cell receptor beta chain has only one observation. CDR3 size: 18 residues. Germline-derived CDR1 and CDR2 are LGHNA and YNFKEQ. J gave up 4 bases and V 1 base, and 16 bases lay outside the gene matches. The sample originates from a study of cytomegalovirus exposure and HLA in healthy donors. The PCR used 60 Vbeta and 13 Jbeta primers. Clones were read by immunoSEQ multiplex PCR, and TCRdb kept only the in-frame ones, dropping some. Among 150,000 or so clones listed, approximately 80% were seen once. The material sequenced was PBMCs. V is TRBV4-2 and J is TRBJ2-7; 7 nucleotides line up with TRBD1. This receptor was identified in a woman aged 40 to 50 in good health and CMV-seronegative. CDR3 in amino acids: CASSQAITKGAGRYEQYF. As DNA, the CDR3 is TGTGCCAGCAGCCAAGCCATCACGAAGGGGGCAGGGCGGTACGAGCAGTACTTC.